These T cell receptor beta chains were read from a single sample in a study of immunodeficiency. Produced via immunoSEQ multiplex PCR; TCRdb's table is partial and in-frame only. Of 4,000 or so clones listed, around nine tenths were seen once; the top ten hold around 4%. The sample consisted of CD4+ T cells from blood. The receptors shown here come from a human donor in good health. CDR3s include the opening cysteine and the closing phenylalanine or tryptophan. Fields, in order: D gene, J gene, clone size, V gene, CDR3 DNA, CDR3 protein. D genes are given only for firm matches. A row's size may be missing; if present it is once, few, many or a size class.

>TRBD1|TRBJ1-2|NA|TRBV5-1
TGCGCCAGCAGCTCAAACCCTGGGACAGGGACGAGGGGCTACACCTTC
CASSSNPGTGTRGYTF
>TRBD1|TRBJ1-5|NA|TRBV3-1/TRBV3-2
TGTGCCAGCAGCCACGGACAGGGCTTTCAGCCCCAGCATTTT
CASSHGQGFQPQHF
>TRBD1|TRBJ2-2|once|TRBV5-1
TGCGCCAGCAGCTTGGGAGCCGGAACAGGGGGCACCGGGGAGCTGTTTTTT
CASSLGAGTGGTGELFF
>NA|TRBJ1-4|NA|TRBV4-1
TGCGCCAGCAGCCAAGAGTCGGGGACGCGAAAACTGTTTTTT
CASSQESGTRKLFF
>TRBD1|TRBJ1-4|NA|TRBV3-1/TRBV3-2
TGTGCCAGCACCCCACAGGGGACAACTAATGAAAAACTGTTTTTT
CASTPQGTTNEKLFF
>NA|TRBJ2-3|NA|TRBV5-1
TGCGCCAGCAGCTTGGGGTCGGGCACAGATACGCAGTATTTT
CASSLGSGTDTQYF
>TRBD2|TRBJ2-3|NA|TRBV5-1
TGCGCCAGCAGTCGGATAGCGGGATACACAGATACGCAGTATTTT
CASSRIAGYTDTQYF
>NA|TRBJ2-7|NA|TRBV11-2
TGTGCCAGCAGCTTAGTAGTGGGCAGGGTAAGCGAGCAGTACTTC
CASSLVVGRVSEQYF
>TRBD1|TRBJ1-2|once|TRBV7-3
TGTGCCAGCAGCCTAGGACAGGGGAACTATGGCTACACCTTC
CASSLGQGNYGYTF
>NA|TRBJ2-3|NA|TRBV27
TGTGCCAGCAGAAAGTCCGGGGGAGATACGCAGTATTTT
CASRKSGGDTQYF
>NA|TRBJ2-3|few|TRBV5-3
TGTGCCAGAAGCTTGGCCATGGGCACAGATACGCAGTATTTT
CARSLAMGTDTQYF
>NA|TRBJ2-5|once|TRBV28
TGTGCCACCTCTGGACAGACAGGACAAGAGACCCAGTACTTC
CATSGQTGQETQYF
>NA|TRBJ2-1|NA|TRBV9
TGTGCCAGCAGCGTAGGAGGGGTTTACAATGAGCAGTTCTTC
CASSVGGVYNEQFF
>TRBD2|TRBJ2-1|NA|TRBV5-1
TGCGCCAGCAGCTTGGGGGGGACTAGCGGGACCCACTACAATGAGCAGTTCTTC
CASSLGGTSGTHYNEQFF
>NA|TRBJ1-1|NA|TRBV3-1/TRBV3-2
TGTGCCAGCAGCCACCACTCATCAAGGGAGGAGGCGGCTTTCTTT
CASSHHSSREEAAFF
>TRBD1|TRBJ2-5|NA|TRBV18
TGTGCCAGCTCATCACGGGACAGGGTGACGCAAGAGACCCAGTACTTC
CASSSRDRVTQETQYF
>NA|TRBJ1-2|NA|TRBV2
TGTGCCAGCAGTGGGACGAGGGAGGGTATTTACTATGGCTACACCTTC
CASSGTREGIYYGYTF
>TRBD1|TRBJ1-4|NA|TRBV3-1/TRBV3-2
TGTGCCAGCAGCTTAAGATACAGGGGAGCGACTAATGAAAAACTGTTTTTT
CASSLRYRGATNEKLFF
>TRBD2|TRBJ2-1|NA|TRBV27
TGTGCCAGCAGGCTAGCGGGGGGGCCAATGGAGTTCTTC
CASRLAGGPMEFF
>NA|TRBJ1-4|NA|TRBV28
TGTGCCAGCAGAGTTCCGACGGGTGAAAAACTGTTTTTT
CASRVPTGEKLFF
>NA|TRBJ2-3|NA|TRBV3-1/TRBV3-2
TGTGCCAGCAGCCCAACCGGAACTAGCACAGATACGCAGTATTTT
CASSPTGTSTDTQYF
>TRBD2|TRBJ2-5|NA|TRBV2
TGTGCCAGCAGGGAAGGGACTAGCGGGGGCAAGACCCAGTACTTC
CASREGTSGGKTQYF
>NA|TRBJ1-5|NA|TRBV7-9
TGTGCCAGCAGCTTAGGGAATGGAAAGCCCCAGCATTTT
CASSLGNGKPQHF
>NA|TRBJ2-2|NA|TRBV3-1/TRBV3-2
TGTGCCAGCAGCCGGGATGGTAGCGGCTACACCGGGGAGCTGTTTTTT
CASSRDGSGYTGELFF
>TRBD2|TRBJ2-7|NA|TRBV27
TGTGCCAGCAGTTCACCCGGCGGGGGGAGTTCCTACGAGCAGTACTTC
CASSSPGGGSSYEQYF
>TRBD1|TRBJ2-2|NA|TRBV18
TGTGCCAGCTCACCTAGACGTCTTTCGGACAGGGCCGGGGAGCTGTTTTTT
CASSPRRLSDRAGELFF
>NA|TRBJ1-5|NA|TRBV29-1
TGCAGCGTTGGGGTCAGCAATCAGCCCCAGCATTTT
CSVGVSNQPQHF
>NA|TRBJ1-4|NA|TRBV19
TGTGCCAGTAGTAAGGACAACTCTAATGAAAAACTGTTTTTT
CASSKDNSNEKLFF
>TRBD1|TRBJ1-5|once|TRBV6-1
TGTGCCAGCAGTGATGGGGCTGACAGGGGGTATAGCAATCAGCCCCAGCATTTT
CASSDGADRGYSNQPQHF
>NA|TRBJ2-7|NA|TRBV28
TGTGCCAGCAAAGTCAGGGCTCACTACGAGCAGTACTTC
CASKVRAHYEQYF
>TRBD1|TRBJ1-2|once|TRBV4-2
TGTGCCAGCAGCCAACAACAGGGGGCTAACTATGGCTACACCTTC
CASSQQQGANYGYTF
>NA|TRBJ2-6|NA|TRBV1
TGCACCAGCAGTGAGCTCCGTTTGTGCACAAGTCGGGCCAACGTCCTGACTTTC
CTSSELRLCTSRANVLTF
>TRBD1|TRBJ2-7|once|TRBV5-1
TGCGCCAGCAGCCTGACAGGGCAAAGCTCCTACGAGCAGTACTTC
CASSLTGQSSYEQYF
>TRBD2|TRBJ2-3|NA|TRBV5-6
TGTGCCAGCAGCCCAAGGACTAGCGGGAGGGCTAGCACAGATACGCAGTATTTT
CASSPRTSGRASTDTQYF
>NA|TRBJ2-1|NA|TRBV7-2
TGTGCCAGCAGCTTACACACAGGGAGGTCCTACAATGAGCAGTTCTTC
CASSLHTGRSYNEQFF
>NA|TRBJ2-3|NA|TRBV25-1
TGTGCCAGCAGTGAATATAAGGGAGCTAGCACAGATACGCAGTATTTT
CASSEYKGASTDTQYF